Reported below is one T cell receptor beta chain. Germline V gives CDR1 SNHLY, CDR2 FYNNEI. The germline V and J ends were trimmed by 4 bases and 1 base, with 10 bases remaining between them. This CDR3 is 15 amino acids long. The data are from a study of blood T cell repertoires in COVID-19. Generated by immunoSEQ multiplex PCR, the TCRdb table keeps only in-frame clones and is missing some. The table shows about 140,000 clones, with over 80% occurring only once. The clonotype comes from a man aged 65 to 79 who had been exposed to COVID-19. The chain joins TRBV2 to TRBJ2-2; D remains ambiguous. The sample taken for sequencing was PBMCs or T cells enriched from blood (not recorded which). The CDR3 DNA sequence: TGTGCCAGCAGTGGTGGCTCCATGAACACCGGGGAGCTGTTTTTT. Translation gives CASSGGSMNTGELFF.